These 9 T cell receptor beta chains were sequenced from one sample in a study of human T cells and chemical hapten exposure. As to time point: patch test 1, 2 weeks after DPC sensitization. Indicated treatment: therapeutic diphenylcyclopropenone sensitization with weekly scalp DPC. TCRdb ran MiXCR on the RACE reads and lists one entry per CDR3 protein. The data hold some 190,000 distinct CDR3 sequences, with approximately 20% observed a single time. Sequenced here: whole blood, sampled in connection with sensitization to the hapten diphenylcyclopropenone (DPC). These receptors were collected from a woman aged 50 to 60 with alopecia areata. Some clones in this sample may be carry-over from other donors' samples.

The rearrangement uses TRBV5-4 and TRBJ2-5; 10 bases are a match to TRBD2. V lost 4 bases, J lost 2 bases, and 5 bases stayed unmatched. The CDR3 covers 15 residues. The germline gives CDR1 SGHNT, CDR2 YYREEE (reference sequence). Written as DNA, the CDR3 is TGTGCCAGCAGCAGGCTAGCGGGGGCTCAAGAGACCCAGTACTTC. This codes for CASSRLAGAQETQYF.

This clonotype was seen only a few times. J is TRBJ1-1 and V is TRBV5-6; D remains ambiguous. The V end lost 0 bases, the J end lost 7 bases, and 4 bases lay between the germline ends. The CDR3 has 11 amino acids. Germline V lookup: CDR1 SGHDT, CDR2 YYEEEE. This CDR3 is CASSLAGEAFF. The CDR3 DNA reads as TGTGCCAGCAGCTTGGCCGGTGAAGCTTTCTTT.

This chain uses TRBV20-1 with TRBJ1-4; D is possibly TRBD1 (6 bases). V was shortened by 1 base and J by 8 bases, with 14 bases between the two germline ends. This CDR3 is 14 amino acids long. CDR1 is DFQATT and CDR2 is SNEGSKA in the germline V gene (reference sequence). The CDR3 DNA sequence: TGCAGTGCTAGAGGGGGCAGGGGAGGGGAAAAACTGTTTTTT. Amino acids: CSARGGRGGEKLFF.

There are a few counts of this clonotype. The CDR3 loop is CSALTGRAMNTEAFF. In DNA form, the CDR3 reads TGCAGTGCTTTGACAGGGAGGGCCATGAACACTGAAGCTTTCTTT. V is TRBV20-1 and J is TRBJ1-1; 7 bases agree with TRBD1. Unmatched junction bases numbered 9, after V lost 5 bases and J lost 0 bases. Germline values: CDR1 DFQATT, CDR2 SNEGSKA (reference sequence). This CDR3 has 15 residues.

V usage is TRBV6-2 or TRBV6-3 and J usage is TRBJ2-3; 7 bases fit TRBD2. Per germline, CDR1 MNHEY and CDR2 SVGEGT. V lost 5 bases, J lost 2 bases, and 10 bases stayed unmatched. The CDR3 sequence is 16 residues long. The CDR3 is CASSDRTRMTTDTQYF. Written as DNA, the CDR3 is TGTGCCAGCAGTGACCGGACTAGAATGACCACAGATACGCAGTATTTT.

This clonotype has a handful of counts. In DNA, the CDR3 is TGCAGTGCCCCAGACAGCTACGAGCAGTACTTC. Amino acids: CSAPDSYEQYF. The chain employs TRBV20-1 and TRBJ2-7; D perhaps matches TRBD1 (5 bases). The germline gives CDR1 DFQATT, CDR2 SNEGSKA (reference sequence). The CDR3 loop spans 11 amino acids. The V end was cut by 6 bases, the J end by 3 bases, with 9 bases between.

Only a few counts were recorded for this clonotype. This rearrangement joins TRBV12-2 to TRBJ1-1; the DNA was not used to check the table's D call, TRBD1. TRBV12-2 is a listed pseudogene. CDR3 size: 18 residues. The DNA for the CDR3 is TGTGCAAGTCGCCCAAACCGAGGGGACAGGAAACCTAACACTGAAGCTTTCTTT. Residues: CASRPNRGDRKPNTEAFF.

The rearrangement joins TRBV9 to TRBJ2-5, with 10 bases fitting TRBD1. In germline, CDR1 is SGDLS, CDR2 YYNGEE. J was trimmed by 13 bases and V by 7 bases; bases with no gene match: 7. The CDR3 covers 11 residues. The CDR3 DNA reads as TGTGCCAGCGGGGGACAGGGGACCACGTACTTC. Its protein product is CASGGQGTTYF.

This clonotype was observed a few times. V gene TRBV7-8 combines with J gene TRBJ2-7, with D tentatively TRBD2 (6 bases). The V end was cut by 5 bases, the J end by 3 bases, with 11 bases between. The germline V gene has CDR1 SGHVS and CDR2 FQNEAQ. CDR3 length equals 13 residues. The CDR3 DNA reads as TGTGCCAGCAGCCCGGGACTGCTCTACGAGCAGTACTTC. Protein: CASSPGLLYEQYF.